This T cell receptor (beta chain) was sequenced in a study of blood T cell repertoires in COVID-19. In the study overall: Donors in the United States, Italy and Spain gave samples during acute or convalescent COVID-19. PBMCs, B-cell-depleted T cells, or T cells were the source of the cDNA or gDNA that made up the material.

Participants were aged about 18 to 100 years from roughly 26 US areas. This clone was detected once. Original handling: By means of reference gene primer amplification, nucleated cell counts were estimated. TCRdb's copy holds only in-frame clones and misses some; the assay was immunoSEQ multiplex PCR. V, J and clone size were drawn from that table, and D and trimming were deduced from the DNA. Of 300,000 or so clones in the sample, about 90% were seen once. Input material: PBMCs or T cells enriched from blood (not recorded which). This clonotype was obtained from a woman in her 30s who had recovered from COVID-19.

The CDR3 nucleotides read TGCGCCAGCAGCCAACCCGGACAGGCTATCGTCGCAGATACGCAGTATTTT. Residues: CASSQPGQAIVADTQYF. V and J are TRBV4-1 and TRBJ2-3; TRBD1 matches at 7 bases. CDR1 is MGHRA and CDR2 is YSYEKL in the germline V gene. The CDR3 totals 17 residues. V lost 2 bases to trimming and J lost 4 bases; unmatched junction nucleotides: 12.